A single sample gave rise to the 5 T cell receptor beta chains below, sequenced in a study of technical replicates of blood from several donors (TCRdb year 2017). Libraries were constructed by the immunoSEQ multiplex PCR assay. TCRdb stores this immuneACCESS table with in-frame sequences only. Part of the clones is absent; in the studies checked, under half of the shortfall reflects unresolved V genes, and no reason is known for the rest. Within this sample are about 79,000 clones, with 90% to 95% of them counted one time only. The top ten clonotypes cover around 0.26% of the sample. The sequenced sample was T cells isolated from PBMCs. The receptors derive from a human donor in good health.

This clone was seen only once. V gene TRBV7-9 combines with J gene TRBJ1-1, with D possibly TRBD1 on 5 matching bases. The length of the CDR3 is 17 residues. V was clipped by 1 base and J by 1 base, with 16 bases between them. Germline V gene sequence: CDR1 SEHNR, CDR2 FQNEAQ (reference sequence). CDR3 amino acids: CASSLGLAGPGNTEAFF. As DNA, the CDR3 is TGTGCCAGCAGCTTAGGATTGGCAGGGCCGGGGAACACTGAAGCTTTCTTT.

A few counts support this clone. The chain couples TRBV2 to TRBJ2-7, with 9 bases aligning to TRBD2. Germline V gives CDR1 SNHLY, CDR2 FYNNEI. The junction had 4 bases not matched to a gene; V was cut back by 1 base and J by 3 bases. This CDR3 is 15 amino acids long. The CDR3 nucleotides read TGTGCCAGCAGTGAAGTGGCTAGCGGGAACTACGAGCAGTACTTC. It yields the protein CASSEVASGNYEQYF. Using reference TRBV2 and TRBJ2-7 for the parts outside the CDR3, the full variable domain is EPEVTQTPSHQVTQMGQEVILRCVPISNHLYFYWYRQILGQKVEFLVSFYNNEISEKSEIFDDQFSVERPDGSNFTLKIRSTKLEDSAMYFCASSEVASGNYEQYFGPGTRLTVT.

The rearrangement uses TRBV5-6 and TRBJ2-5; tentative D call: TRBD2 (5 bases). Germline lookup yields CDR1 SGHDT and CDR2 YYEEEE. This CDR3 comprises 14 residues. V lost 0 bases and J 5 bases, leaving 11 bases between the germline ends. The CDR3 nucleotides are TGTGCCAGCAGCTTGGGTGTAGCGTTGGAGACCCAGTACTTC. This translates into CASSLGVALETQYF.

The chain has TRBV12-2 and TRBJ1-1; the DNA was not compared with TRBD1, the D call given in the table. TRBV12-2 is designated a pseudogene. The CDR3 contains 16 residues. The CDR3 bases are TGTGCAAGTCGCTTAGCGGACAAAACAACAAACACTGAAGCTTTCTTT. Translation gives CASRLADKTTNTEAFF.

The chain is built from TRBV28 and TRBJ1-2; 9 nucleotides agree with TRBD1. CDR1 is MDHEN and CDR2 is SYDVKM in the germline V gene. Trimming at V came to 7 bases and at J to 6 bases, leaving 15 bases not matched to a gene. The CDR3 runs to 16 residues. CDR3 coding DNA: TGTGCCAGCATCGGGGCTGCGTGGACAGGGGAGAATGGCTACACCTTC. It translates to CASIGAAWTGENGYTF.